These 11 T cell receptor beta chains were all obtained from the same sample, sequenced in a study of blood T cells in healthy people across ages. Primed by a sample-barcoded 5' primer and a J-beta primer mix, a second PCR proceeded for about 6 to 12 cycles. TCRdb passed the 5' RACE reads through MiXCR, listing each CDR3 protein once. The table includes around 870,000 distinct CDR3 sequences, under 30% detected once. Sequencing input: blood. These receptors were obtained from an elderly woman in good health.

This clonotype was seen many times. J is TRBJ2-1 and V is TRBV3-1; D not resolved. The CDR3 loop spans 12 amino acids. CDR1 and CDR2 (germline): LGHDT, YNNKEL (reference sequence). V lost 3 bases, J lost 10 bases, and 10 bases lay in between. CDR3 sequence (DNA): TGTGCCAGCAGCCAGGAAGACCGGGAGCAGTTCTTC. As protein: CASSQEDREQFF.

The CDR3 DNA reads TGTGCCAGCACCCAAGGGGAGACGTCAAATACGCAGTATTTT. Amino acid sequence: CASTQGETSNTQYF. The chain joins TRBV6-2 or TRBV6-3 to TRBJ2-3, with D perhaps being TRBD1 or TRBD2 (5 bases each). V lost 7 bases and J lost 7, with 18 bases in between. Germline values: CDR1 MNHEY, CDR2 SVGEGT. CDR3 size: 14 residues.

This clonotype has just one count. This chain joins TRBV7-2 and TRBJ2-7; the match to TRBD2 covers 7 bases. The CDR3 loop spans 13 amino acids. CDR1 and CDR2 (germline): SGHTA, FQGNSA. The ends lost 5 bases at V and 6 bases at J; junction bases unmatched: 7. CDR3 bases: TGTGCCAGCAGCCCAGAACTAGCGCGCGAGCAGTACTTC. This codes for CASSPELAREQYF. The variable domain in full, completed from reference TRBV7-2 and TRBJ2-7, reads GAGVSQSPSNKVTEKGKDVELRCDPISGHTALYWYRQSLGQGLEFLIYFQGNSAPDKSGLPSDRFSAERTGGSVSTLTIQRTQQEDSAVYLCASSPELAREQYFGPGTRLTVT.

There are many counts of this clonotype. The V call is TRBV20-1, the J call TRBJ2-7; D not certain. The germline CDR1 and CDR2 sequences are DFQATT and SNEGSKA (reference sequence). CDR3 length: 9 amino acids. The V and J ends lost 4 bases and 3 bases respectively, with 1 base between them. The CDR3 DNA reads TGCAGTGCTAACTACGAGCAGTACTTC. This gives the protein CSANYEQYF.

The table lists this clonotype with a few counts. The V and J genes are TRBV5-5 and TRBJ2-2; D remains ambiguous. The CDR3 covers 16 residues. Germline V gives CDR1 SGHKS, CDR2 YYEKEE (reference sequence). V lost 0 bases and J lost 1, with 10 bases in between. CDR3 loop: CASSLGAAQNTGELFF. CDR3 in DNA: TGTGCCAGCAGCTTGGGGGCCGCTCAGAACACCGGGGAGCTGTTTTTT.

There are a few counts of this clonotype. In DNA form, the CDR3 reads TGTGCCAGCAGCTCTCGGACAGGGGGGGCCAATCAGCCCCAGCATTTT. Translation gives CASSSRTGGANQPQHF. The chain uses TRBV21-1 and TRBJ1-5; whether TRBD1, the table's D call, matches the DNA was not checked. TRBV21-1 corresponds to a pseudogene. The CDR3 has 16 residues.

This clonotype was seen more than once but under ten times. This may be a read error, as it is one base from a much larger clone. J is TRBJ2-1 and V is TRBV28, with D uncertain. The J call is uncertain, as TRBJ2-7 better fits the DNA end. This CDR3 region has 15 residues. CDR1 is MDHEN, CDR2 SYDVKM, per germline. CDR3 sequence reads: CASSLAWPSYNEQYF. The CDR3 DNA sequence: TGTGCCAGCAGTTTGGCTTGGCCCTCCTACAATGAGCAGTACTTC.

This clonotype has a handful of counts. A clone one base away is much larger, so this may be a read error. J is TRBJ2-7 and V is TRBV20-1; 9 bases match TRBD1. CDR3 length: 14 amino acids. V lost 0 bases, J lost 5 bases, and 5 bases stayed unmatched. From germline, CDR1 is DFQATT and CDR2 SNEGSKA (reference sequence). CDR3 coding DNA: TGCAGTGCTAGAGATGGGACAGGGCGGAACGAGCAGTACTTC. Its protein is CSARDGTGRNEQYF.

V gene TRBV20-1 combines with J gene TRBJ2-1, with D possibly being TRBD1 or TRBD2 (5 bases each). This CDR3 has 16 amino acids. V lost 3 bases and J 4 bases, leaving 19 bases between the germline ends. Germline assignment: CDR1 DFQATT and CDR2 SNEGSKA (reference sequence). DNA of the CDR3: TGCAGTGCTAGCCAACCGGGGCCCCCTCTTTACAATGAGCAGTTCTTC. This gives the protein CSASQPGPPLYNEQFF.

This clonotype was observed a few times. This clone may be a read error of a much larger clone one base away. V and J are TRBV20-1 and TRBJ2-7; D is possibly TRBD1 or TRBD2 (5 bases each). The V end was cut by 5 bases, the J end by 7 bases, with 24 bases between. Germline lookup yields CDR1 DFQATT and CDR2 SNEGSKA (reference sequence). The CDR3 is made up of 15 amino acids. The CDR3 nucleotides read TGCAGTGCTCCCGGGACCCCCGGGGATTACAATGAGCAGTACTTC. Amino acid sequence: CSAPGTPGDYNEQYF.

As regards this clonotype: Germline is not matched at one junction end, which may reflect a read error. The chain has TRBV7-8 and TRBJ1-5, with D tentatively TRBD1 (5 bases). The CDR3 runs 15 residues. Germline loops: CDR1 SGHVS, CDR2 FQNEAQ. The CDR3 here is CASSPRDVSNQLQHF. The CDR3 DNA is TGTGCCAGCAGCCCACGGGACGTGAGCAATCAGCTCCAGCATTTT. Based on the CDR3 plus reference TRBV7-8 and TRBJ1-5, the full variable domain is GAGVSQSPRYKVAKRGQDVALRCDPISGHVSLFWYQQALGQGPEFLTYFQNEAQLDKSGLPSDRFFAERPEGSVSTLKIQRTQQEDSAVYLCASSPRDVSNQLQHFGDGTRLSIL.